The 28 T cell receptor beta chains presented below share a single source sample, sequenced in a study of cytomegalovirus exposure and HLA in healthy donors. Use of 60 Vbeta and 13 Jbeta primers characterized the PCR. The method was immunoSEQ multiplex PCR; TCRdb's version includes in-frame clones alone and lacks a portion of them. The table lists roughly 100,000 clones, roughly 81% of them singletons. Sequencing was carried out using PBMCs. Receptors were obtained from a woman under 30 in good health and CMV-seropositive.

The chain carries TRBV27 and TRBJ1-1; D not resolved. The V gene lost 2 bases and the J gene lost 4 bases, with 11 bases spanning the gap. Germline V lookup: CDR1 MNHEY, CDR2 SMNVEV (reference sequence). There are 14 residues in the CDR3. The CDR3 spells CASSLKPAGTEAFF. The DNA of the CDR3 is TGTGCCAGCAGTTTAAAGCCGGCGGGCACTGAAGCTTTCTTT.

The rearrangement joins TRBV19 to TRBJ1-5, with a possible D match to TRBD1 (6 bases). Trimming took off 6 bases at V and 1 base at J, with 13 bases between the two ends. The CDR3 runs to 15 residues. CDR1 and CDR2 from the germline V gene are LNHDA and SQIVND (reference sequence). The CDR3 here is CASRLGTQSNQPQHF. The CDR3 bases are TGTGCCAGTAGACTCGGGACACAAAGCAATCAGCCCCAGCATTTT.

V is TRBV2 and J is TRBJ2-7, with D hard to call. Germline V CDR1 and CDR2: SNHLY, FYNNEI. The CDR3 consists of 15 residues. Trimming removed 4 bases at V and 0 bases at J, with 13 bases between. The CDR3 region has the DNA TGTGCCAGCAGTGCCTCTTCCATTAGCTCCTACGAGCAGTACTTC. It translates to CASSASSISSYEQYF. Based on the CDR3 plus reference TRBV2 and TRBJ2-7, the full variable domain is EPEVTQTPSHQVTQMGQEVILRCVPISNHLYFYWYRQILGQKVEFLVSFYNNEISEKSEIFDDQFSVERPDGSNFTLKIRSTKLEDSAMYFCASSASSISSYEQYFGPGTRLTVT.

This chain links TRBV2 with TRBJ2-5, with no clear D. The CDR3 has 10 residues. Germline V gene lookup returns CDR1 SNHLY and CDR2 FYNNEI. Trimming left V 8 bases short and J 3 bases short, with 4 bases between. The CDR3 is CASAEETQYF. The CDR3 DNA follows: TGTGCCAGCGCAGAAGAGACCCAGTACTTC.

The gene calls are TRBV2 and TRBJ1-3, with a tentative D call TRBD1 (6 bases). With 6 bases removed from V and 4 bases from J, the gap between germline ends came to 16 bases. Germline values: CDR1 SNHLY, CDR2 FYNNEI. The CDR3 loop spans 15 amino acids. CDR3 coding DNA: TGTGCCAGCAGGACGACAGGAATGGGGGGAAACACCATATATTTT. Its translation: CASRTTGMGGNTIYF.

This clone occurred once. This chain connects TRBV19 to TRBJ2-1; 14 nucleotides agree with TRBD2. This CDR3 is 15 amino acids long. Germline V CDR1 and CDR2: LNHDA, SQIVND (reference sequence). J was trimmed by 7 bases and V by 5 bases; bases with no gene match: 4. CDR3 DNA sequence: TGTGCCAGTAGTTTGACTAGCGGGAGGGCGAATGAGCAGTTCTTC. Translation: CASSLTSGRANEQFF.

V usage is TRBV7-2 and J usage is TRBJ2-3; 9 positions agree with TRBD2. V shed 2 bases and J 2 bases; nucleotides not matched to a gene: 5. CDR3 length equals 16 residues. From germline, CDR1 is SGHTA and CDR2 FQGNSA. The CDR3: CASSLIGTSTTDTQYF. For the CDR3, the DNA is TGTGCCAGCAGCTTAATCGGGACTAGCACCACAGATACGCAGTATTTT.

The chain is built from TRBV9 and TRBJ2-3; D not resolved. This CDR3 has 15 residues. Trimming took 4 bases from V and 2 from J, leaving 14 bases between them. Germline lookup yields CDR1 SGDLS and CDR2 YYNGEE. CDR3 sequence (DNA): TGTGCCAGCAGCCCCCGTTTCGGAGCCACAGATACGCAGTATTTT. Translated: CASSPRFGATDTQYF.

This clone has a handful of counts. The rearrangement joins TRBV2 to TRBJ2-7; D is possibly TRBD1 (6 bases). The CDR3 has 12 amino acids. CDR1 is SNHLY, CDR2 FYNNEI, per germline. Trimming shortened V by 6 bases and J by 3 bases, and 9 bases separated the two germline ends. CDR3 bases: TGTGCCAGCAGGAAGGACAGCTACGAGCAGTACTTC. It is translated as CASRKDSYEQYF.

V is TRBV27 and J is TRBJ1-1; D not certain. Germline assignment: CDR1 MNHEY and CDR2 SMNVEV (reference sequence). CDR3 length equals 12 residues. The V gene lost 6 bases and the J gene lost 1 base, with 6 bases spanning the gap. This chain's CDR3 is CASRQWNTEAFF. For the CDR3, the DNA is TGTGCCAGCAGACAGTGGAACACTGAAGCTTTCTTT.

The chain recombines TRBV2 with TRBJ2-3; a possible D gene is TRBD1 (5 bases). The germline CDR1 and CDR2 sequences are SNHLY and FYNNEI. V dropped 11 bases and J dropped 0 bases, with 15 bases sitting between them. CDR3 length equals 14 residues. The CDR3 spells CAGRQLTSTDTQYF. CDR3 DNA: TGTGCCGGACGACAGTTAACTAGCACAGATACGCAGTATTTT. Based on the CDR3 plus reference TRBV2 and TRBJ2-3, the full variable domain is EPEVTQTPSHQVTQMGQEVILRCVPISNHLYFYWYRQILGQKVEFLVSFYNNEISEKSEIFDDQFSVERPDGSNFTLKIRSTKLEDSAMYFCAGRQLTSTDTQYFGPGTRLTVL.

V is TRBV25-1 and J is TRBJ1-3; D is unclear. Germline V gene lookup returns CDR1 MGHDK and CDR2 SYGVNS. The CDR3 spans 15 residues. The germline V and J ends were trimmed by 8 bases and 0 bases, with 14 bases remaining between them. The CDR3 DNA follows: TGTGCCAGCGGCCCTAGGCCCTCCTCTGGAAACACCATATATTTT. It yields the protein CASGPRPSSGNTIYF.

The V gene is TRBV4-1, the J gene TRBJ2-5, with D possibly matching TRBD1 (5 bases). Trimming removed 1 base at V and 5 bases at J, with 23 bases between. Germline CDR1 reads MGHRA; CDR2 reads YSYEKL. This CDR3 is built from 18 residues. DNA for the CDR3: TGCGCCAGCAGCCAAGGCCTTAGGGGCACTCAGAAAGGGGAGACCCAGTACTTC. Its translation: CASSQGLRGTQKGETQYF.

This clone was picked up a small number of times. The chain joins TRBV30 to TRBJ1-5, with TRBD1 matching 7 bases. CDR3 size: 13 residues. Germline CDR1 is GTSNPN and CDR2 is SVGIG (reference sequence). V shed 1 base and J 6 bases; nucleotides not matched to a gene: 3. The CDR3: CAWSAQGSQPQHF. The CDR3 DNA reads as TGTGCCTGGAGTGCACAGGGGAGTCAGCCCCAGCATTTT.

This clone was observed a few times. DNA for the CDR3: TGTGCCAGCAGCTTGCAGGGTTCTGAAGCTTTCTTT. Amino acid sequence: CASSLQGSEAFF. The rearrangement uses TRBV7-9 and TRBJ1-1; a weak D match, TRBD1 (5 bases). The germline V gene has CDR1 SEHNR and CDR2 FQNEAQ (reference sequence). V was clipped by 3 bases and J by 6 bases, with 8 bases between them. The CDR3 consists of 12 residues.

The chain couples TRBV5-1 to TRBJ2-5, with D possibly TRBD2 on 7 matching bases. With 7 bases removed from V and 4 bases from J, the gap between germline ends came to 14 bases. CDR1 and CDR2 from the germline V gene are SGHRS and YFSETQ. The CDR3 contains 13 residues. The CDR3 DNA reads as TGCGCCAGCGCTAGGGGGGGGGCAGAGACCCAGTACTTC. Its translation is CASARGGAETQYF.

This clone was seen a few times. Written as DNA, the CDR3 is TGTGCCAGCAGTACCCTAGCGGGAGGAGGGGAAAACATTCAGTACTTC. It encodes CASSTLAGGGENIQYF. The V call is TRBV27, the J call TRBJ2-4, with 11 positions matching TRBD2. V lost 5 bases to trimming and J lost 5 bases; unmatched junction nucleotides: 8. This CDR3 has 16 amino acids. CDR1 is MNHEY, CDR2 SMNVEV, per germline (reference sequence).

The chain combines TRBV10-3 with TRBJ2-2; 9 nucleotides agree with TRBD2. V shed 3 bases and J 1 base; nucleotides not matched to a gene: 6. The germline gives CDR1 ENHRY, CDR2 SYGVKD. The CDR3 length is 17 residues. CDR3 residues: CAISDPSGTGNTGELFF. CDR3 nucleotide sequence: TGTGCCATCAGTGATCCTAGCGGGACGGGGAACACCGGGGAGCTGTTTTTT.

The chain has TRBV4-1 and TRBJ2-3, with D maybe TRBD1 (6 bases). Germline V gene data show CDR1 as MGHRA and CDR2 as YSYEKL. The CDR3 runs to 16 residues. V was shortened by 0 bases and J by 2 bases, with 12 bases between the two germline ends. In DNA form, the CDR3 reads TGCGCCAGCAGCCAAGAAAAGTACAGGGTCACAGATACGCAGTATTTT. Its protein is CASSQEKYRVTDTQYF.

The chain employs TRBV5-4 and TRBJ1-2; 7 nucleotides align to TRBD1. The V gene end was trimmed by 4 bases and the J gene end by 5 bases; junction bases not matched to a gene: 5. The CDR3 consists of 13 residues. Germline lookup yields CDR1 SGHNT and CDR2 YYREEE (reference sequence). The CDR3 here is CASSLTGVYGYTF. CDR3 bases: TGTGCCAGCAGCCTTACAGGGGTATATGGCTACACCTTC. The full variable domain, completed using reference TRBV5-4 and TRBJ1-2, is ETGVTQSPTHLIKTRGQQVTLRCSSQSGHNTVSWYQQALGQGPQFIFQYYREEENGRGNFPPRFSGLQFPNYSSELNVNALELDDSALYLCASSLTGVYGYTFGSGTRLTVV.

The CDR3, as DNA: TGCGCCAGCCGCCGGGACAGGGGAGTTTTAGGGACTGAAGCTTTCTTT. Protein sequence: CASRRDRGVLGTEAFF. This rearrangement joins TRBV10-2 to TRBJ1-1; 10 nucleotides align to TRBD1. The CDR3 contains 16 residues. Germline V gene sequence: CDR1 WSHSY, CDR2 SAAADI. Germline trimming cut 8 bases from V and 5 bases from J; bases unmatched to any gene: 14.

The chain has TRBV5-1 and TRBJ1-1; unclear D gene. Trimming removed 4 bases from V and 1 base from J, with 17 bases in between. The length of the CDR3 is 16 residues. The V gene's germline CDR1 is SGHRS and CDR2 YFSETQ. The CDR3 is CASSPLTGTRNTEAFF. DNA of the CDR3: TGCGCCAGCAGCCCCCTAACGGGAACTAGGAACACTGAAGCTTTCTTT.

This rearrangement joins TRBV30 to TRBJ1-3; D call uncertain. Trimming removed 1 base at V and 0 bases at J, with 10 bases between. The CDR3 sequence is 15 residues long. Looked up from germline, CDR1 is GTSNPN and CDR2 is SVGIG (reference sequence). The DNA for the CDR3 is TGTGCCTGGAGTGCCGGGTCTAACTCTGGAAACACCATATATTTT. This translates into CAWSAGSNSGNTIYF.

Regarding this clone: Other DNA sequences in this sample translate to the same CDR3. The V gene is TRBV19, the J gene TRBJ1-1; TRBD1 aligns across 8 bases. From germline, CDR1 is LNHDA and CDR2 SQIVND (reference sequence). Trimming cost V 6 bases and J 1 base; bases outside gene matches: 7. CDR3 length: 15 amino acids. The CDR3 sequence is CASRGQGRRNTEAFF. In DNA form, the CDR3 reads TGTGCCAGTAGAGGACAGGGCCGGCGGAACACTGAAGCTTTCTTT.

This clone showed up just a few times. V and J are TRBV4-1 and TRBJ2-2, with D perhaps TRBD1 (6 bases). Trimming removed 1 base at V and 4 bases at J, with 16 bases between. The CDR3 contains 17 residues. CDR1 MGHRA and CDR2 YSYEKL come from the germline V gene. The CDR3, as DNA: TGCGCCAGCAGCCAAGTGGATATGGGGGCGGTCACCGGGGAGCTGTTTTTT. Protein sequence: CASSQVDMGAVTGELFF.

V usage is TRBV4-2 and J usage is TRBJ1-1; 10 bases are shared with TRBD1. The CDR3 extends over 16 amino acids. Germline CDR1 reads LGHNA; CDR2 reads YNFKEQ. V gave up 6 bases and J gave up 3 bases; unmatched junction bases: 10. CDR3 bases: TGTGCCAGCAGAATCGGGACAGGGGCTGGGGACACTGAAGCTTTCTTT. Its translation is CASRIGTGAGDTEAFF.

V is TRBV7-9 and J is TRBJ2-5, with TRBD2 matching 8 bases. The germline V gene has CDR1 SEHNR and CDR2 FQNEAQ (reference sequence). With V trimmed by 9 bases and J by 7 bases, 4 bases remained unmatched. The CDR3 sequence is 11 residues long. In nucleotides, the CDR3 is TGTGCCAGTGAGCTAGCGGGGACCCAGTACTTC. Translating gives CASELAGTQYF.

The chain carries TRBV9 and TRBJ2-7; a weak D match, TRBD2 (6 bases). The CDR3 covers 16 residues. V lost 0 bases to trimming and J lost 3 bases, with 16 bases between them. Germline V gene sequence: CDR1 SGDLS, CDR2 YYNGEE. The DNA for the CDR3 is TGTGCCAGCAGCGTAGCCCCGGGCGGGGATATCTACGAGCAGTACTTC. Translating it yields CASSVAPGGDIYEQYF.